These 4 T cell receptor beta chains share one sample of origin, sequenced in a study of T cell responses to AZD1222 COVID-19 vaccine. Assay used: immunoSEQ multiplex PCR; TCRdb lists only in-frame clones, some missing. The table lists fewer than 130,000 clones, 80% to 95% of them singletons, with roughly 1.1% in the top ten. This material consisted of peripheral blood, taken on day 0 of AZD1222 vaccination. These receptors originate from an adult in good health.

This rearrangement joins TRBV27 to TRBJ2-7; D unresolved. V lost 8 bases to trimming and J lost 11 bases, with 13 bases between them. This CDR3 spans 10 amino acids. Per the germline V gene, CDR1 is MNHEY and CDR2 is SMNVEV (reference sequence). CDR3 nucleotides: TGTGCCAGCGGTATTCCGGTGAAGTACTTC. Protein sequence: CASGIPVKYF.

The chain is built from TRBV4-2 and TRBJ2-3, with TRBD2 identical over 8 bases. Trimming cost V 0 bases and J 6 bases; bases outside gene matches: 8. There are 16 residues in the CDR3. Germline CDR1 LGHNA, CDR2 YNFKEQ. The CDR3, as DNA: TGTGCCAGCAGCCAAGATAGGGCGGGGGGTACGGATACGCAGTATTTT. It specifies CASSQDRAGGTDTQYF.

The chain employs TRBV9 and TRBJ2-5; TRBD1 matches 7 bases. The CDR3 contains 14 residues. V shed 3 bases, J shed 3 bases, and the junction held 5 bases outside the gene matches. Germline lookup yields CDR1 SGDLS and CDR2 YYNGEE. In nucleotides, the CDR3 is TGTGCCAGCAGCGCCTCCGGGACAGAAGAGACCCAGTACTTC. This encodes CASSASGTEETQYF.

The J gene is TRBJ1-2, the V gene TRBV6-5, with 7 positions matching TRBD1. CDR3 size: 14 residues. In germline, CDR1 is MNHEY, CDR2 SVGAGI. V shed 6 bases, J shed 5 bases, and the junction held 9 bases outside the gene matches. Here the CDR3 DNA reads TGTGCCAGCAGCCTAGACAGGGCTCTATATGGCTACACCTTC. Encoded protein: CASSLDRALYGYTF.